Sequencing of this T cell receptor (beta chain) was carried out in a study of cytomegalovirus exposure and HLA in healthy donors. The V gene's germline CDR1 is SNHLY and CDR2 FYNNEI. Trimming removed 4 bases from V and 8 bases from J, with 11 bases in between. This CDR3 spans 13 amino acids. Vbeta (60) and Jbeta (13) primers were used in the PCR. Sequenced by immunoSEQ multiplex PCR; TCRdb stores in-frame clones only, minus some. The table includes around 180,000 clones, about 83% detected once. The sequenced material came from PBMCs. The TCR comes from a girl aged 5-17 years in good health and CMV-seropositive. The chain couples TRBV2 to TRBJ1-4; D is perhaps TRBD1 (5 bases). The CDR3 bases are TGTGCCAGCAGTGGCTCAGGGCACGAAAAACTGTTTTTT. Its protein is CASSGSGHEKLFF.